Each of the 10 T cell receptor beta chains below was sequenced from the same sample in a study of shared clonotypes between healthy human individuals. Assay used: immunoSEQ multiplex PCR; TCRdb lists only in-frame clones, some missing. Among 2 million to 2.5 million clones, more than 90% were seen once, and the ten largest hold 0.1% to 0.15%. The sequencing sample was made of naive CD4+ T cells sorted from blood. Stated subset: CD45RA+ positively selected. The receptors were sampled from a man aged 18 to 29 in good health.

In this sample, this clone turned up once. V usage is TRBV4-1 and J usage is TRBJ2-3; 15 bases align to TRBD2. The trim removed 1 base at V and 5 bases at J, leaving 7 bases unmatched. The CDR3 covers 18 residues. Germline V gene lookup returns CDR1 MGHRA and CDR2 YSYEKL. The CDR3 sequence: CASSQVGLAGGREDTQYF. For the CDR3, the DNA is TGCGCCAGCAGCCAAGTAGGACTAGCGGGGGGGCGGGAAGATACGCAGTATTTT.

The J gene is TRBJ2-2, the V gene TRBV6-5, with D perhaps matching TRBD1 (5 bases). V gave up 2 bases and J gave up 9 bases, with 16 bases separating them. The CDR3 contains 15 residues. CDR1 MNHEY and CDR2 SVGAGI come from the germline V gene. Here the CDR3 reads CASSYQSQVPRELFF. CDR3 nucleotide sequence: TGTGCCAGCAGTTACCAATCACAGGTGCCTCGGGAGCTGTTTTTT.

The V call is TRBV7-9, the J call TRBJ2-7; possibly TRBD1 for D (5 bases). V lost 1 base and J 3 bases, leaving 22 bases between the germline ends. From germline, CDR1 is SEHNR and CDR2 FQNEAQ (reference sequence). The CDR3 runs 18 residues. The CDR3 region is CASSLEGPRVLPYYEQYF. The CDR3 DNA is TGTGCCAGCAGCTTAGAAGGCCCCAGGGTACTCCCCTACTACGAGCAGTACTTC.

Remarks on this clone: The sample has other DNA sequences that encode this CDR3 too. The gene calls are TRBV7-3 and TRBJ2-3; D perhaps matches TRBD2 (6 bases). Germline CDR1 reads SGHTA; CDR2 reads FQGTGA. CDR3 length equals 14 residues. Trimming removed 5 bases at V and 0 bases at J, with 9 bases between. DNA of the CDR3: TGTGCCAGCAGCCCGGGGACTAGCACAGATACGCAGTATTTT. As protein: CASSPGTSTDTQYF.

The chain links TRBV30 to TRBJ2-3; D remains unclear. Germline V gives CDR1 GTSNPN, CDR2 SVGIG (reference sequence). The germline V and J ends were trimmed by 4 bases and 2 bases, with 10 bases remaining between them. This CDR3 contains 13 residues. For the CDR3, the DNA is TGTGCCTGGACCACGGGCCTCACAGATACGCAGTATTTT. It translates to CAWTTGLTDTQYF.

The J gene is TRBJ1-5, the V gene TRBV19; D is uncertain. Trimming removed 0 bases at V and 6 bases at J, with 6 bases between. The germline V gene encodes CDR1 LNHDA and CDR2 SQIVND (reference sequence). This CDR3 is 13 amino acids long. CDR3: CASSIERFQPQHF. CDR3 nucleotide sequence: TGTGCCAGTAGTATAGAGAGGTTTCAGCCCCAGCATTTT.

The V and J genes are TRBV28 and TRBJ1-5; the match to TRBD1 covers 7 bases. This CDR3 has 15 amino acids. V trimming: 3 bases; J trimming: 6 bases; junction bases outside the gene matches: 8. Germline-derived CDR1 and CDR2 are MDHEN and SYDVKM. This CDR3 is CASSFGTEGSQPQHF. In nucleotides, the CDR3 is TGTGCCAGCAGTTTCGGGACAGAGGGAAGTCAGCCCCAGCATTTT.

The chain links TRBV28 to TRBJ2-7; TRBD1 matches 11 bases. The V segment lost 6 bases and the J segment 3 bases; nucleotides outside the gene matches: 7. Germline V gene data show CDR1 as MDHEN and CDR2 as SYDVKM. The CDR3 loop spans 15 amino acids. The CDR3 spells CASRGQGAESYEQYF. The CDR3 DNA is TGTGCCAGCAGAGGACAGGGGGCTGAAAGCTACGAGCAGTACTTC.

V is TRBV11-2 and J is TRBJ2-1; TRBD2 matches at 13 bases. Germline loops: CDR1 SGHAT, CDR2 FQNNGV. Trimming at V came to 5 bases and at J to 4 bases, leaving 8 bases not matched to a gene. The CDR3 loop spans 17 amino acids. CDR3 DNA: TGTGCCAGCAGCGCCCCCGGGACTAGCGGGATTTACAATGAGCAGTTCTTC. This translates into CASSAPGTSGIYNEQFF.

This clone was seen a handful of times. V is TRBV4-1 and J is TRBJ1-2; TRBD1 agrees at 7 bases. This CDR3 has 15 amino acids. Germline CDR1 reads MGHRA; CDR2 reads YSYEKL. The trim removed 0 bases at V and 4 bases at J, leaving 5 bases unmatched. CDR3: CASSQDRGLAYGYTF. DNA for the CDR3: TGCGCCAGCAGCCAAGATAGGGGGCTGGCCTATGGCTACACCTTC.